This TCR beta chain was identified in a study of CXCR3-negative and CXCR3-positive naive CD8 T cells. Preparation of TRB cDNA libraries relied on 5' RACE carrying UMI labels. TCRdb reprocessed the 5' RACE reads and stores each CDR3 protein as one record, lacking DNA. The sample has some 150,000 distinct CDR3 sequences, and its top ten clones hold 0.45% to 0.55%. CDR3 size: 18 residues. Germline assignment: CDR1 MDHEN and CDR2 SYDVKM. With regard to this clonotype: Its target is unknown.

Study-level findings and limits: Surface CD5 looked about the same in the naive subsets, so the authors worked out TCR strength from TRB CDR3 properties. Comparison of naive cells showed more hydrophobic TRB CDR3s in CXCR3-positive than in CXCR3-negative naive cells. Memory CD8+ cells showed much lower diversity, while both naive subsets displayed comparably high diversity.

The chain employs TRBV28 and TRBJ1-2; TCRdb calls TRBD1, which cannot be checked without DNA. Sample: naive CXCR3+ CD8+ T cells from blood. Sample subset: CD45RO-CCR7+CD27+CD95- naive CD8+ T cells expressing CXCR3 (TNR3+). The receptor comes from a human donor in good health. Some clones in this sample may be carry-over from other donors' samples. CDR3 protein: CASSFPDSTLWSLGGYTF.